The present TCR beta chain was sequenced within a study of blood T cell repertoires in COVID-19. Overall study context: Some COVID-19 samples were acute and others convalescent; all came from the United States, Italy and Spain.

Original processing methods: Scientists estimated how many nucleated cells there were by amplifying reference gene primers. This table comes from immunoSEQ multiplex PCR, and its TCRdb copy is limited to in-frame clones, with some not included. V and J calls and clone size are as listed in that table; D and trimming were resolved from the DNA. The table includes 180,000 or so clones, less than 90% detected once. V was pared by 7 bases and J by 7 bases, with 14 bases between. Germline assignment: CDR1 SNHLY and CDR2 FYNNEI. The CDR3 totals 14 residues. This sequence was found in a woman aged 70 to 79 with COVID-19, enrolled during active disease. V is TRBV2 and J is TRBJ1-6, with TRBD1 as a possible D gene (5 bases). The sequencing sample was made of peripheral blood. The CDR3 loop is CASTFDRRNSPLHF. CDR3 DNA: TGTGCCAGCACGTTCGACAGACGAAATTCACCCCTCCACTTT.